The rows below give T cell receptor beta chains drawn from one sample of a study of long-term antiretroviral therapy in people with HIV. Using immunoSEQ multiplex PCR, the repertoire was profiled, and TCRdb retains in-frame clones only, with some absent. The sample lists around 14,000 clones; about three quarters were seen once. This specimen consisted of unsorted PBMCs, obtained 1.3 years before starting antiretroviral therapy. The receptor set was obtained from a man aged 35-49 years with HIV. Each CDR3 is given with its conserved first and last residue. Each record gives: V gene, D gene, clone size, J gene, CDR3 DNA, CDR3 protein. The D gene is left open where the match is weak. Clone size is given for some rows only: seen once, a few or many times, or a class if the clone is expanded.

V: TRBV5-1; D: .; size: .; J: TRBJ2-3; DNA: TGCGCCAGCAGCTCCGGGGGCACAGATACGCAGTATTTT; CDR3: CASSSGGTDTQYF
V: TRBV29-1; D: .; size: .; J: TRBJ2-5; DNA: TGCAGCGTTGAAGTGGAGGGGAGAGAGACCCAGTACTTC; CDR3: CSVEVEGRETQYF
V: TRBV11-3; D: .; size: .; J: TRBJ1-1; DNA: TGTGCCAGCAGCTCGAGGGGGAGACAAAACACTGAAGCTTTCTTT; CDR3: CASSSRGRQNTEAFF
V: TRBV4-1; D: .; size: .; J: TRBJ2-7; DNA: TGCGCCAGCAGCCAAACACACCAGGGGTTTACCCACGAGCAGTACTTC; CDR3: CASSQTHQGFTHEQYF
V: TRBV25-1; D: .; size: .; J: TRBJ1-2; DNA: TGTGCCAGCAGTGAATACGGGGGGGGCTATGGCTACACCTTC; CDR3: CASSEYGGGYGYTF
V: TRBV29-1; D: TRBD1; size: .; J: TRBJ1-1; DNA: TGCAGCGCCGCCAGACAGGGGTTCGCTGAAGCTTTCTTT; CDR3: CSAARQGFAEAFF
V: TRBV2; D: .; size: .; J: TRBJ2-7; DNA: TGTGCCAGCAGTGTCCTTGACATGGTCGAGCAGTACTTC; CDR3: CASSVLDMVEQYF
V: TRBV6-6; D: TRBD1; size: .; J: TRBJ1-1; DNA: TGTGCCAGCAGCCCACAGGGGAAAGGCGGGGACACTGAAGCTTTCTTT; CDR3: CASSPQGKGGDTEAFF
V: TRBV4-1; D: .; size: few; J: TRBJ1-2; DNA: TGCGCCAGCAGCCAAGATGGCCGGGAGTTTGATGGCTACACCTTC; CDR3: CASSQDGREFDGYTF
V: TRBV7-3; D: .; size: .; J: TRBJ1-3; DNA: TGTGCCAGCAGCTTAAATAGCCAGGCGGGAAACACCATATATTTT; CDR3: CASSLNSQAGNTIYF
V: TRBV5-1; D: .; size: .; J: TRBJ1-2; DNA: TGCGCCAGCGGGGCAGGGACCTATGGCTACACCTTC; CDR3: CASGAGTYGYTF
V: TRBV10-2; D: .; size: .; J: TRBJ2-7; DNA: TGCGCCAGCAGTCACATGGGAAACGAGCAGTACTTC; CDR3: CASSHMGNEQYF
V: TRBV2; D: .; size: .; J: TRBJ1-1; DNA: TGTGCCAGCAGTGAACAGGGTGGGAACACTGAAGCTTTCTTT; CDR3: CASSEQGGNTEAFF
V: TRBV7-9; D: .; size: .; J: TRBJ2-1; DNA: TGTGCCAGCAGCTTGATACAGGACAATGAGCAGTTCTTC; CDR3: CASSLIQDNEQFF
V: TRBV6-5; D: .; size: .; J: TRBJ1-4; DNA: TGTGCCAGCAGTTACTACGGGTTGACTCCTATTGAAAAACTGTTTTTT; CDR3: CASSYYGLTPIEKLFF
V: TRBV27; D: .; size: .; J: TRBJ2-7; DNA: TGTGCCAGCAGTTCAGGATGGGAGAAGTACTTC; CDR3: CASSSGWEKYF
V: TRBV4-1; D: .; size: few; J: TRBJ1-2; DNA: TGCGCCAGTTCGGTGGGAGACACCTATGGCTACACCTTC; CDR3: CASSVGDTYGYTF
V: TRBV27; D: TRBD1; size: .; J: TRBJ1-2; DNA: TGTGCCAGCAGTGCCCCCGGGACAGTTGCCTTCTATGGCTACACCTTC; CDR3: CASSAPGTVAFYGYTF
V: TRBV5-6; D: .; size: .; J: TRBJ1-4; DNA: TGTGCCAGCAGCTTCGACAGTGCAACTAATGAAAAACTGTTTTTT; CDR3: CASSFDSATNEKLFF
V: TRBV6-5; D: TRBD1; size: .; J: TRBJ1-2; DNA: TGTGCCAGCAGATCCGGGACAGGGAGTGACACCTTC; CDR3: CASRSGTGSDTF
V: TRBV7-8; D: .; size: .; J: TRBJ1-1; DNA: TGTGCCAGCAGCTGGGGGGGGAGGAGTACTGAAGCTTTCTTT; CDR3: CASSWGGRSTEAFF
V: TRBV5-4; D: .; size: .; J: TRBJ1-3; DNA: TGTGCCAGCAGCTCGGGGCGGGCGCTGACTGGAAACACCATATATTTT; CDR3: CASSSGRALTGNTIYF
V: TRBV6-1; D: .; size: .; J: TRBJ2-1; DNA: TGTGCCAGCAACCAGGGGGGCAATGAGCAGTTCTTC; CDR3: CASNQGGNEQFF
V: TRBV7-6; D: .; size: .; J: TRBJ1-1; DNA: TGTGCCAGCAGTCTCACCGAGGGGAACACTGAAGCTTTCTTT; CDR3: CASSLTEGNTEAFF
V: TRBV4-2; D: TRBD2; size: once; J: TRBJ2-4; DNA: TGTGCCAGCAGCCAAGAACGGGAGCGGGGGGGGAAAAACATTCAGTACTTC; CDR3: CASSQERERGGKNIQYF
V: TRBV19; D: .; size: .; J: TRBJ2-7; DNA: TGTGCCAGTAGTCCGGGGGCGGACGAGCAGTACTTC; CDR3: CASSPGADEQYF
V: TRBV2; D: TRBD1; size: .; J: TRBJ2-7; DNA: TGTGCCAGCAGTTTTGGACAGGGGATAAGGAACGAGCAGTACTTC; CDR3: CASSFGQGIRNEQYF
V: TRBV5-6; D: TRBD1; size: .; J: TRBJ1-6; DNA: TGTGCCAGCAGCTGGGGACAGTATAATTCACCCCTCCACTTT; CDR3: CASSWGQYNSPLHF
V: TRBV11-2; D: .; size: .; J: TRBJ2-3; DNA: TGTGCCAGCAGCTTCTACCCGGGGGCAAGCACAGATACGCAGTATTTT; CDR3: CASSFYPGASTDTQYF
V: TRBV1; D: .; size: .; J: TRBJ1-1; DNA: TGCACCAGCAGCCTCCAGGGGGCGGTGGACACTGAAGCTTTCTTT; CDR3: CTSSLQGAVDTEAFF
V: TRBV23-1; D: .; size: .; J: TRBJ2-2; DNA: TGCGCCAGCAGGGTGGGGACCAAGGAGACCGGGGAGCTGTTTTTT; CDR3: CASRVGTKETGELFF
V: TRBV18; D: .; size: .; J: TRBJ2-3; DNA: TGTGCCAGCTCACCACTGAGGGGTAGCACAGATACGCAGTATTTT; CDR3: CASSPLRGSTDTQYF
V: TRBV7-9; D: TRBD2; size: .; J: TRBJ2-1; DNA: TGTGCCAGCAGACCGACTAGCGGGGCTTACAATGAGCAGTTCTTC; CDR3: CASRPTSGAYNEQFF
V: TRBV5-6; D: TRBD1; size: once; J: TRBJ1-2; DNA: TGTGCCAGCAGCTCGACAGGGAACTATGGCTACACCTTC; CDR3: CASSSTGNYGYTF